These 14 T cell receptor beta chains originate from one sample sequenced in a study of CD8+CD57+ T cells in acquired aplastic anemia. Genomic DNA served as template for TCR beta VDJ and CDR3 profiling. TCRdb re-called the reads with MiXCR, one entry per CDR3 protein. Among 74,000 or so distinct CDR3 sequences listed, approximately 51% were seen once. Sequencing was performed on sorted CD4+, CD8+, or CD8+CD57+ T cells (not recorded which) from PBMCs. The origin of the receptors is a human donor in good health, serving as a control.

The gene calls are TRBV7-9 and TRBJ1-4; TRBD1 aligns across 7 bases. The CDR3 has 13 amino acids. CDR1 SEHNR and CDR2 FQNEAQ come from the germline V gene (reference sequence). V lost 5 bases and J lost 7; bases outside the gene matches: 4. The CDR3: CASSPGTAEKLFF. As DNA, the CDR3 is TGTGCCAGCAGCCCGGGGACAGCTGAAAAACTGTTTTTT. Full variable domain (remainder filled in from reference TRBV7-9 and TRBJ1-4): DTGVSQNPRHKITKRGQNVTFRCDPISEHNRLYWYRQTLGQGPEFLTYFQNEAQLEKSRLLSDRFSAERPKGSFSTLEIQRTEQGDSAMYLCASSPGTAEKLFFGSGTQLSVL.

The V gene is TRBV7-9, the J gene TRBJ2-5, with D hard to call. CDR1 is SEHNR, CDR2 FQNEAQ, per germline (reference sequence). The CDR3 is 13 residues long. Trimming removed 1 base at V and 2 bases at J, with 5 bases between. The CDR3 DNA reads TGTGCCAGCAGCTTAGGTCGGCAAGAGACCCAGTACTTC. This encodes CASSLGRQETQYF. The full variable domain, its missing parts supplied by reference TRBV7-9 and TRBJ2-5, is DTGVSQNPRHKITKRGQNVTFRCDPISEHNRLYWYRQTLGQGPEFLTYFQNEAQLEKSRLLSDRFSAERPKGSFSTLEIQRTEQGDSAMYLCASSLGRQETQYFGPGTRLLVL.

This chain connects TRBV24-1 to TRBJ1-2, with TRBD1 matching 7 bases. The CDR3 totals 14 residues. Losses at the gene ends were 3 bases for V and 5 bases for J; bases not matched to a gene: 5. Germline V gives CDR1 KGHDR, CDR2 SFDVKD. The DNA of the CDR3 is TGTGCCACCAGTGATGAGGACAGGTTATATGGCTACACCTTC. It yields the protein CATSDEDRLYGYTF.

The rearrangement links TRBV2 to TRBJ1-1; tentatively, D is TRBD1 (6 bases). The CDR3 extends over 14 amino acids. The V gene's germline CDR1 is SNHLY and CDR2 FYNNEI. The V end was cut by 5 bases, the J end by 1 base, with 11 bases between. The CDR3 protein is CASSPGRGNTEAFF. The CDR3 DNA reads TGTGCCAGCAGTCCCGGCAGGGGGAACACTGAAGCTTTCTTT.

The chain is built from TRBV20-1 and TRBJ2-1; TRBD2 matches at 10 bases. From germline, CDR1 is DFQATT and CDR2 SNEGSKA (reference sequence). J lost 7 bases, V lost 4 bases, and 7 bases had no gene match. This CDR3 region has 14 residues. DNA of the CDR3: TGCAGTGCTACAAGCGGGGGGGCCTTAAATGAGCAGTTCTTC. Its protein product is CSATSGGALNEQFF.

Concerning this clonotype itself: A much more abundant neighbour one base away suggests this may be a read error. This rearrangement joins TRBV12-3 or TRBV12-4 to TRBJ2-1, with D uncertain. Trimming left V 6 bases short and J 2 bases short, with 8 bases between. The CDR3 has 13 amino acids. The CDR3 bases are TGTGCCAGCAGCCACCGTACCTACAATGAGCAGTTCTTC. Protein product: CASSHRTYNEQFF.

The chain combines TRBV7-2 with TRBJ1-1; 7 bases map to TRBD1. Germline CDR1 reads SGHTA; CDR2 reads FQGNSA. This CDR3 has 15 residues. V trimming: 5 bases; J trimming: 1 base; junction bases outside the gene matches: 7. CDR3 region: CASSALTGSNTEAFF. The CDR3 coding sequence is TGTGCCAGCAGCGCCCTGACAGGGTCGAACACTGAAGCTTTCTTT.

In this sample, this clonotype turned up many times. The chain links TRBV30 to TRBJ1-1, with D unresolved. Germline V gives CDR1 GTSNPN, CDR2 SVGIG (reference sequence). The CDR3 is made up of 13 amino acids. V shed 0 bases and J shed 0 bases, with 5 bases lying between them. The DNA of the CDR3 is TGTGCCTGGAGTGTACTATTGAACACTGAAGCTTTCTTT. Translated, it gives CAWSVLLNTEAFF.

This chain links TRBV25-1 with TRBJ1-1; maybe TRBD1 (6 bases). The germline V gene has CDR1 MGHDK and CDR2 SYGVNS. The length of the CDR3 is 14 residues. V lost 3 bases, J lost 1 base, and 9 bases lay in between. DNA of the CDR3: TGTGCCAGCAGTGACGACAGGAAGAACACTGAAGCTTTCTTT. Its protein product is CASSDDRKNTEAFF.

This clonotype qualifies as medium-sized (0.01 to 0.1%). The chain couples TRBV10-3 to TRBJ2-7, with D perhaps matching TRBD2 (5 bases). The germline V gene has CDR1 ENHRY and CDR2 SYGVKD. The CDR3 sequence is 12 residues long. V was trimmed by 10 bases and J by 0 bases, leaving 10 bases between them. The CDR3 sequence: CATGSSSYEQYF. In DNA form, the CDR3 reads TGTGCCACGGGGTCTAGCTCCTACGAGCAGTACTTC.

Within the sample, this clonotype is medium-sized. V and J are TRBV2 and TRBJ2-5, with unresolved D. V dropped 2 bases and J dropped 7 bases, with 5 bases sitting between them. The V gene's germline CDR1 is SNHLY and CDR2 FYNNEI. The CDR3 covers 11 residues. CDR3 loop: CASSEPGTQYF. The CDR3 nucleotides read TGTGCCAGCAGTGAACCGGGGACCCAGTACTTC. Full variable domain (rest looked up from reference TRBV2 and TRBJ2-5): EPEVTQTPSHQVTQMGQEVILRCVPISNHLYFYWYRQILGQKVEFLVSFYNNEISEKSEIFDDQFSVERPDGSNFTLKIRSTKLEDSAMYFCASSEPGTQYFGPGTRLLVL.

This clonotype has at least ten counts. The chain couples TRBV27 to TRBJ2-2; the D is unclear. Germline CDR1 MNHEY, CDR2 SMNVEV (reference sequence). The CDR3 runs to 16 residues. The V end lost 3 bases, the J end lost 0 bases, and 11 bases lay between the germline ends. In DNA, the CDR3 is TGTGCCAGCAGTTTGTTGACGGCCACGAACACCGGGGAGCTGTTTTTT. Translation gives CASSLLTATNTGELFF.

This clonotype has a count of ten or more. This chain uses TRBV7-2 with TRBJ2-7, with 8 bases identical to TRBD1. The CDR3 contains 15 residues. The germline V gene encodes CDR1 SGHTA and CDR2 FQGNSA. Germline trimming cut 5 bases from V and 5 bases from J; bases unmatched to any gene: 11. CDR3 bases: TGTGCCAGCAGCCCCCGGACAGGGAGTGTCGACGAGCAGTACTTC. Protein: CASSPRTGSVDEQYF.

This clonotype was counted a few times. V usage is TRBV10-3 and J usage is TRBJ2-7; the match to TRBD2 covers 9 bases. Unmatched junction bases numbered 7, after V lost 4 bases and J lost 3 bases. CDR1 and CDR2 from the germline V gene are ENHRY and SYGVKD. The CDR3 has 15 amino acids. Here the CDR3 reads CAISGSSGTDYEQYF. CDR3 DNA: TGTGCCATCAGTGGATCTAGCGGGACTGACTACGAGCAGTACTTC.